These T cell receptor beta chains were read from a single sample in a study of response to subunit inactivated influenza vaccine. TCRdb ran MiXCR on the RT-PCR reads and lists one entry per CDR3 protein. The sample comprises 650,000 to 700,000 distinct CDR3 sequences, 15% to 18% of which are singletons, and around 10% rests with the top ten. The sequencing used PBMCs from blood, collected 11 to 12 days after vaccination. All receptors come from a man aged 45-65 years who received an inactivated influenza vaccine. The CDR3 runs from the conserved cysteine through the conserved F or W. The D gene is left open where the match is weak. Size values are once, few and many counts, or a class for expanded clones, and some rows have none.

-	TRBV7-9	TRBJ2-7	TRBD2	TGTGCCAGCAGCCACAGCGGGAGGCCCCCCTACGAGCAGTACTTC	CASSHSGRPPYEQYF
-	TRBV9	TRBJ1-4	-	TGTGCCAGCAGCGTAGGGGACGTGGAGGAAAAACTGTTTTTT	CASSVGDVEEKLFF
many	TRBV28	TRBJ2-1	TRBD2	TGTGCCAGCAGTTCCGCCGTTATGCGGGGGGGCCGGAATGAGCAGTTCTTC	CASSSAVMRGGRNEQFF
many	TRBV11-2	TRBJ2-1	-	TGTGCCAGCAGCTTTTCAGGGTCCAATGAGCAGTTCTTC	CASSFSGSNEQFF
few	TRBV9	TRBJ2-3	-	TGTGCCAGCAGTTCAACGGGTGGCTCAGATACGCAGTATTTT	CASSSTGGSDTQYF
few	TRBV5-1	TRBJ2-3	-	TGCGCCAGCAGCTTAGCAAGACAGGATTCTAGCACAGATACGCAGTATTTT	CASSLARQDSSTDTQYF
-	TRBV27	TRBJ1-4	TRBD1	TGTGCCAGCAAAGATACAGGGGGCGTGTGGGAATCTAATGAAAAACTGTTTTTT	CASKDTGGVWESNEKLFF
few	TRBV29-1	TRBJ1-2	-	TGCAGCGTGAAGGGGGATCCTTATGGCTACACCTTC	CSVKGDPYGYTF
-	TRBV10-3	TRBJ2-1	TRBD2	TGTGCCATCAGCCCCGTCTCGCACTCTAGCGGGAGCACAAGGTCCTACAATGAGCAGTTCTTC	CAISPVSHSSGSTRSYNEQFF
few	TRBV5-5	TRBJ2-7	-	TGTGCCAGCAGCTTGGCAATCCTCGAGCAGTACTTC	CASSLAILEQYF
-	TRBV2	TRBJ1-1	-	TGTGCCAGCAGTGAGTTGGACCCGGCTTTCTTT	CASSELDPAFF
-	TRBV7-9	TRBJ1-5	-	TGTGCCAGCAGCACAAATATGGGGGCCAATCAGCCCCAGCATTTT	CASSTNMGANQPQHF
many	TRBV29-1	TRBJ1-5	TRBD1	TGCAGCGTTGCCCTTGGGACAGGCAGCAATCAGCCCCAGCATTTT	CSVALGTGSNQPQHF
few	TRBV24-1	TRBJ1-6	TRBD1	TGTGCCACCAGTGGACAACAGGGGAATTCACCCCTCCACTTT	CATSGQQGNSPLHF
-	TRBV7-9	TRBJ1-1	-	TGTGCCAGCAGCTTACTCGAAGCTTTCTTT	CASSLLEAFF
-	TRBV18	TRBJ2-7	TRBD2	TGTGCCAGCTCGCTAATAGCGGGAGCATCCGAGCAGTACTTC	CASSLIAGASEQYF
few	TRBV4-2	TRBJ2-7	TRBD2	TGTGCCAGCAGCCAAGATTCCGGGCGGGAGGGTGCCTACGAGCAGTACTTC	CASSQDSGREGAYEQYF
-	TRBV6-2/TRBV6-3	TRBJ2-1	TRBD2	TGTGCCAGCAGTTACACTAGCGGGGGCCTCTCCTACAATGAGCAGTTCTTC	CASSYTSGGLSYNEQFF
-	TRBV24-1	TRBJ2-2	-	TGTGCCACCAGTGGGGCAAGGAACACCGGGGAGCTGTTTTTT	CATSGARNTGELFF
-	TRBV11-2	TRBJ2-3	-	TGTGCCAGCAGCTACCGAGGGCGGGTAGGCACAGATACGCAGTATTTT	CASSYRGRVGTDTQYF
-	TRBV12-3/TRBV12-4	TRBJ1-1	TRBD1	TGTGCCAGCACCTTTGGGGGGACAGGGGGCACTGAAGCTTTCTTT	CASTFGGTGGTEAFF
many	TRBV6-6	TRBJ2-7	-	TGTGCCAGCAGTTACGACACAAGCTACGAGCAGTACTTC	CASSYDTSYEQYF
-	TRBV4-3	TRBJ2-7	-	TGCGCCAGCAGCCAAGACCACAGAACGACCTACGAGCAGTACTTC	CASSQDHRTTYEQYF
few	TRBV6-1	TRBJ2-5	-	TGTGCCAGCAGCCCCGACCCAAGACTAGAGCGACAAGAGACCCAGTACTTC	CASSPDPRLERQETQYF
few	TRBV7-2	TRBJ2-5	TRBD2	TGTGCCAGCAGCTTAGCCTTCGGGGCTAGCGGGGGCCAAAAGTACTTC	CASSLAFGASGGQKYF
-	TRBV20-1	TRBJ2-1	-	TGCAGTGCTAGAGATTATTCTGCCGGGGGCCACAATGAGCAGTTCTTC	CSARDYSAGGHNEQFF
many	TRBV12-3/TRBV12-4	TRBJ2-7	TRBD1	TGTGCCAGCAGCTCCTCTGGGACAGCCTACGAGCAGTACTTC	CASSSSGTAYEQYF
-	TRBV7-9	TRBJ1-5	-	TGTGCCAGCAGCAGGACAGCTAACGATCAGCCCCAGCATTTT	CASSRTANDQPQHF
-	TRBV12-3/TRBV12-4	TRBJ2-5	-	TGTGCCAGCAGCAGCCGAGGACTCGGCCAGGAGACCCAGTACTTC	CASSSRGLGQETQYF
-	TRBV10-2	TRBJ2-1	TRBD2	TGCGCCAGCAGTGAAATCGGCGGGGGGGCCTCTTACAATGAGCAGTTCTTC	CASSEIGGGASYNEQFF
-	TRBV19	TRBJ1-2	-	TGTGCCAGTACCTCCAACTATGGCTACACCTTC	CASTSNYGYTF
-	TRBV20-1	TRBJ2-5	-	TGCAGTGCTAGAGATCGGTTAGGCCGGGAGACCCAGTACTTC	CSARDRLGRETQYF
-	TRBV2	TRBJ2-3	-	TGTGCCAGCACGCCTTGGGAGACTAGCACAGATACGCAGTATTTT	CASTPWETSTDTQYF
-	TRBV28	TRBJ1-5	-	TGTGCCAGCAGTTTGCCTCAACAAGGGCTAAATCAGCCCCAGCATTTT	CASSLPQQGLNQPQHF
few	TRBV7-8	TRBJ2-3	-	TGTGCCAGCAGCTTAGGGATCACCAAGACAGATACGCAGTATTTT	CASSLGITKTDTQYF
few	TRBV30	TRBJ2-3	-	TGTGCCTGGAGTGTACGGGGGCCAGATACGCAGTATTTT	CAWSVRGPDTQYF
-	TRBV5-1	TRBJ2-5	TRBD2	TGCGCCAGCAGCTTGGGTACTAGCGCGTACGAGACCCAGTACTTC	CASSLGTSAYETQYF
-	TRBV4-1	TRBJ1-1	-	TGCGCCAGCAGCCATCCCGGGAGGAGCCTTAGAGGGGACACTGAAGCTTTCTTT	CASSHPGRSLRGDTEAFF
few	TRBV6-2/TRBV6-3	TRBJ1-5	-	TGTGCCAGCAGTCCGAGACGGGACAGCAATCAGCCCCAGCATTTT	CASSPRRDSNQPQHF
once	TRBV12-3/TRBV12-4	TRBJ2-2	-	TGTGCCAGCAGTCCAGCTTTGAACACCGGGGAGCTGTTTTTT	CASSPALNTGELFF
few	TRBV12-3/TRBV12-4	TRBJ1-5	TRBD1	TGTGCCAGCAGTTTAGCTCGGACAGGGCCGAAAGGCAATCAGCCCCAGCATTTT	CASSLARTGPKGNQPQHF
few	TRBV28	TRBJ2-5	-	TGTGCCAGCAGTGCTGGACAAGAGACCCAGTACTTC	CASSAGQETQYF
-	TRBV11-2	TRBJ2-1	-	TGTGCCAGCAGCCCCAACTACGTCAGGCGCTTGGCCCGAAGCTCCTACAATGAGCAGTTCTTC	CASSPNYVRRLARSSYNEQFF
-	TRBV3-1	TRBJ2-7	TRBD1	TGTGCCAACAGCCTTACAGGGGACGAGCAGTACTTC	CANSLTGDEQYF
-	TRBV6-2/TRBV6-3	TRBJ2-7	-	TGTGCCAGCAGTCGGCTAATCTACGAGCAGTACTTC	CASSRLIYEQYF
few	TRBV12-3/TRBV12-4	TRBJ2-1	TRBD2	TGTGCCAGCACCATGGGGCGGGAGGGGAGGAATGAGCAGTTCTTC	CASTMGREGRNEQFF
-	TRBV6-2/TRBV6-3	TRBJ1-2	-	TGTGCCAGCACCGATCAGGGGACCGACTATGGCTACACCTTC	CASTDQGTDYGYTF
-	TRBV2	TRBJ2-7	TRBD1	TGTGCCAGCAGTGAACGACAGGGGACGGCCTACGAGCAGTACTTC	CASSERQGTAYEQYF
-	TRBV18	TRBJ2-1	-	TGTGCCAGCTCACCGTCAGATATCGCCTACAATGAGCAGTTCTTC	CASSPSDIAYNEQFF
-	TRBV27	TRBJ2-7	-	TGTGCCAGCAGTTTATCGGCAGGGATGGTCTACGAGCAGTACTTC	CASSLSAGMVYEQYF
few	TRBV20-1	TRBJ2-1	TRBD2	TGCAGTGTCGAACCGGGACTAGCGGAAGTTAGTGAGCAGTTCTTC	CSVEPGLAEVSEQFF
once	TRBV20-1	TRBJ2-1	-	TGCAGTGTAAGATACGGGGGTAGCTACAATGAGCAGTTCTTC	CSVRYGGSYNEQFF
few	TRBV7-2	TRBJ2-2	-	TGTGCCAGCAGCTCCGGTCTGCGGGAGCTGTTTTTT	CASSSGLRELFF